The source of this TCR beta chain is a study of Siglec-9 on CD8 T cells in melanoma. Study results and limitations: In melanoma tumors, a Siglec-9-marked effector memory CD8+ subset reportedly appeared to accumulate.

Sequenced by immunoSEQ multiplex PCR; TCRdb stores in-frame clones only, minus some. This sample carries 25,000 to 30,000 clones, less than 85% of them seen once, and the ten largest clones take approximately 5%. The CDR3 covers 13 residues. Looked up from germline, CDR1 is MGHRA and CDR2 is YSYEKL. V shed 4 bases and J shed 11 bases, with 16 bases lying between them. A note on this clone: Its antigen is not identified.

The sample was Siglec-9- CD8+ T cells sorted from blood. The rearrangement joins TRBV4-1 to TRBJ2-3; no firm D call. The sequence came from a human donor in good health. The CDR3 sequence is CASSLDPPAQQYF. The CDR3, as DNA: TGCGCCAGCAGCCTCGACCCCCCGGCTCAGCAGTATTTT.